This TCR beta chain is from a study of T cell responses to AZD1222 COVID-19 vaccine. Sequenced by immunoSEQ multiplex PCR; TCRdb stores in-frame clones only, minus some. Counted here are around 99,000 clones, around nine tenths occurring once; the ten biggest clones make up roughly 6.2%. Trimming at V came to 1 base and at J to 7 bases, leaving 5 bases not matched to a gene. The germline CDR1 and CDR2 sequences are SQVTM and ANQGSEA. The CDR3 is made up of 13 amino acids. Sequences were derived from peripheral blood, sampled 28 days after the second AZD1222 dose. The sequence came from an adult who received the AZD1222 COVID-19 vaccine. The rearrangement joins TRBV29-1 to TRBJ1-2, with TRBD1 matching over 8 bases. The CDR3 is CSVEGDRISGYTF. In DNA, the CDR3 is TGCAGCGTTGAAGGGGACAGGATTTCTGGCTACACCTTC.